The T cell receptor (beta chain) under discussion was sequenced for a study of CD8+ T cells in alopecia areata. TCR sequencing used cDNA made by reverse transcription of extracted RNA. Clones were read by immunoSEQ multiplex PCR, and TCRdb kept only the in-frame ones, dropping some. The data contain more than 100,000 clones, about 57% of them seen just once; the ten biggest clones take up about 4.9%. CDR1 and CDR2 from the germline V gene are KGHSH and LQKENI. V dropped 8 bases and J dropped 4 bases, with 9 bases sitting between them. The CDR3 covers 11 residues. A FACSAria was used to sort CD4+ and CD8+ T cells. These cells came from PBMCs.

The receptor's source is a human donor with alopecia areata. Sequenced here: CD4+ T cells sorted from blood, sampled at week 0. V gene TRBV18 combines with J gene TRBJ2-7; D ambiguous. The CDR3 sequence is CASPTAYEQYF. CDR3 nucleotide sequence: TGTGCCAGCCCCACGGCTTACGAGCAGTACTTC.